This T cell receptor beta chain was captured in a study of OX40 agonist ivuxolimab in advanced cancers. Study-level background: Hepatocellular carcinoma, melanoma, renal cell or head and neck cancer occurred in dose-escalation patients. Under the entry rules, prior anti-PD-1, anti-PD-L1 or anti-CTLA-4 therapy was allowed, and around 36% had some.

Sequenced by immunoSEQ multiplex PCR; TCRdb stores in-frame clones only, minus some. The sample shows roughly 100,000 clones, around 85% of them seen only once. Study-wide findings and caveats: Dosing at 0.1 to 3.0 mg/kg was accompanied by clonal expansion of CD4+ and CD8+ blood T cells by week 6.

This clone has more than one count but fewer than ten. Antigen specificity is unknown. Blood sampling was done at baseline, cycle 4 day 1, and cycle 7 day 1. This sample comprised CD4+ or CD8+ T cells sorted from blood, obtained in a trial of the OX40 agonist ivuxolimab. The clonotype originates from an adult with an advanced solid tumor such as melanoma, head and neck, liver or kidney cancer.

The CDR3 nucleotides read TGTGCCATCCAAACAGGGCCCAATCAGCCCCAGCATTTT. It codes for CAIQTGPNQPQHF. The chain employs TRBV10-3 and TRBJ1-5; D might be TRBD1 (6 bases). Trimming took off 8 bases at V and 3 bases at J, with 11 bases between the two ends. Germline CDR1 is ENHRY and CDR2 is SYGVKD. CDR3 size: 13 residues.